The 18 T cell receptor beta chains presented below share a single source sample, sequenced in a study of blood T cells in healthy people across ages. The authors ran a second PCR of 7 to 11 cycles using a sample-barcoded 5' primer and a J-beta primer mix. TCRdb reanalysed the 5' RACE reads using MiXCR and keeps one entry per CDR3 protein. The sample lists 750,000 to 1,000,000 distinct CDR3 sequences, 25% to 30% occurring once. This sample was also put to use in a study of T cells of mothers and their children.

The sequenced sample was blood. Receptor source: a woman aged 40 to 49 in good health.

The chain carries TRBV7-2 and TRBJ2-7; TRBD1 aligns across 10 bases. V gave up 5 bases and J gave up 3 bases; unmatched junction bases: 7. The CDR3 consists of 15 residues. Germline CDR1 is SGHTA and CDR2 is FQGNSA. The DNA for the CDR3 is TGTGCCAGCAGCACTGGGACAGGGGAAATCTACGAGCAGTACTTC. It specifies CASSTGTGEIYEQYF.

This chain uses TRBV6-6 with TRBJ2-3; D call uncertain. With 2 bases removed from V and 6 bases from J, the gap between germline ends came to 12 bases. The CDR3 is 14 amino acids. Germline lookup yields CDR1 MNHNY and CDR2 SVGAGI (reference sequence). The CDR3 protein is CASSYATSSDTQYF. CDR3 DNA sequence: TGTGCCAGCAGTTACGCTACTTCGTCCGATACGCAGTATTTT.

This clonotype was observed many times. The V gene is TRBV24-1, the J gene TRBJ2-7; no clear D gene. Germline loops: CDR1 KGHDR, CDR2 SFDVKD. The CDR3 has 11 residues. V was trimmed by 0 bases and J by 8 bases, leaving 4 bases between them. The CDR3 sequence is CATSDLYKQYF. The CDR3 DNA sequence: TGTGCCACCAGTGATTTGTATAAGCAGTACTTC.

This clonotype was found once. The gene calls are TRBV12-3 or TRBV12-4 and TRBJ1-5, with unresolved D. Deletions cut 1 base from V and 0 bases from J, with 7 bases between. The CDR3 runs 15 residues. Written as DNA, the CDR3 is TGTGCCAGCAGTTTAGAGAGCGTTAGCAATCAGCCCCAGCATTTT. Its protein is CASSLESVSNQPQHF.

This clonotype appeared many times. CDR3 in DNA: TGTGCCAGCAGTGAAGCTGGACAGTTAGTCGCCTACGAGCAGTACTTC. Amino acids: CASSEAGQLVAYEQYF. The chain combines TRBV6-1 with TRBJ2-7, with D possibly matching TRBD1 (6 bases). V lost 0 bases, J lost 2 bases, and 14 bases lay in between. Germline CDR1 MNHNS, CDR2 SASEGT. This CDR3 is 16 amino acids long.

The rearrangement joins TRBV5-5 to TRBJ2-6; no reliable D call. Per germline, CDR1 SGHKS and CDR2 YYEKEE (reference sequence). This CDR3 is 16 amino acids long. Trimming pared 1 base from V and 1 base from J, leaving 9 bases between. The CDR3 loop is CASSLNSLSGANVLTF. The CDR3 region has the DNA TGTGCCAGCAGCTTGAACAGCCTATCTGGGGCCAACGTCCTGACTTTC.

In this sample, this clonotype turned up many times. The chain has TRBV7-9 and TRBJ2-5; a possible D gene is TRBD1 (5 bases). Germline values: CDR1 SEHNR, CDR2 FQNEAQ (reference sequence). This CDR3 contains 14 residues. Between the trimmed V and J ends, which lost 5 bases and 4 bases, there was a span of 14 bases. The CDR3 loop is CASSARVIGETQYF. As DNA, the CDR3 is TGTGCCAGCAGCGCCAGGGTGATAGGAGAGACCCAGTACTTC.

DNA of the CDR3: TGCAGTGCCCCGCCTCATCTCTATGGCTACACCTTC. This sequence encodes CSAPPHLYGYTF. This rearrangement joins TRBV20-1 to TRBJ1-2, with D unclear. This CDR3 is built from 12 residues. The ends were cut back, 6 bases at V and 4 bases at J, with 12 bases in the middle. The germline CDR1 and CDR2 sequences are DFQATT and SNEGSKA (reference sequence).

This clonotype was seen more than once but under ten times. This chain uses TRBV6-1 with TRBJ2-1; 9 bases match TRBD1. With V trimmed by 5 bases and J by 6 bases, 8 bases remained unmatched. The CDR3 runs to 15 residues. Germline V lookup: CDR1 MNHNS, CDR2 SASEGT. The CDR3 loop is CASSMRQGGVNEQFF. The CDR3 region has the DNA TGTGCCAGCAGTATGCGACAGGGGGGAGTCAATGAGCAGTTCTTC.

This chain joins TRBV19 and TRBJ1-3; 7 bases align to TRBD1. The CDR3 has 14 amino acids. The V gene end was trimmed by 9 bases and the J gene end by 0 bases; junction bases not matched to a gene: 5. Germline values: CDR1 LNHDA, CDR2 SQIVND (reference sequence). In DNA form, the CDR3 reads TGTGCCAGCAATGACAGGGCCTCTGGAAACACCATATATTTT. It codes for CASNDRASGNTIYF.

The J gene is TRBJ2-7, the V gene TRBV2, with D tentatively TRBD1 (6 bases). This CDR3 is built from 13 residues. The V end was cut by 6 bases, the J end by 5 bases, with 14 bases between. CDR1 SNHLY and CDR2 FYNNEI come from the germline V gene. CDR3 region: CASSLQGPDEQYF. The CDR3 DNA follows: TGTGCCAGCAGCTTACAGGGTCCGGACGAGCAGTACTTC.

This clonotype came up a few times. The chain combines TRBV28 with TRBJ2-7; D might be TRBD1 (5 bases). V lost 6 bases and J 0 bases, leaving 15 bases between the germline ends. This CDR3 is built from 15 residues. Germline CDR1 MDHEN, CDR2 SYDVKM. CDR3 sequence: CASSNLDSFSYEQYF. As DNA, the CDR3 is TGTGCCAGCAGCAACCTTGACAGCTTCTCCTACGAGCAGTACTTC.

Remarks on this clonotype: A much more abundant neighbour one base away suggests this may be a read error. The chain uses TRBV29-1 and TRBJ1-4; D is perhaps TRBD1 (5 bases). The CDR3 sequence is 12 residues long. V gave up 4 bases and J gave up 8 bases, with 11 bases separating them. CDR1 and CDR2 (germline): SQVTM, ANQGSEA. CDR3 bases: TGCAGCGTTGGGCCAGGGAGGGAAAAACTGTTTTTT. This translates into CSVGPGREKLFF.

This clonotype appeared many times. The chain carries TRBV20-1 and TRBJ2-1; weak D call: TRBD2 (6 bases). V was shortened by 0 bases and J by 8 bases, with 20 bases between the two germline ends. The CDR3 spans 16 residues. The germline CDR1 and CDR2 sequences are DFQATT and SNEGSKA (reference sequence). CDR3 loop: CSARDGGGVLGHEQFF. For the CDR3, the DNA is TGCAGTGCTAGAGATGGGGGAGGCGTATTGGGGCATGAGCAGTTCTTC.

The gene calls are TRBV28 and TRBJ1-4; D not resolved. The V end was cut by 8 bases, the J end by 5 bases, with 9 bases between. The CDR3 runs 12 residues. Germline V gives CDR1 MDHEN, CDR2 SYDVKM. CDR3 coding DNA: TGTGCCAGCGGGCAGCCGAATGAAAAACTGTTTTTT. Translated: CASGQPNEKLFF. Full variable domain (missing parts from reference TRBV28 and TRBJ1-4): DVKVTQSSRYLVKRTGEKVFLECVQDMDHENMFWYRQDPGLGLRLIYFSYDVKMKEKGDIPEGYSVSREKKERFSLILESASTNQTSMYLCASGQPNEKLFFGSGTQLSVL.

In DNA form, the CDR3 reads TGTGCCACAATACTACGGGGGGGGTGGGAGACCCAGTACTTC. Translating it yields CATILRGGWETQYF. V usage is TRBV10-3 and J usage is TRBJ2-5; 8 bases match TRBD2. CDR3 length equals 14 residues. Germline assignment: CDR1 ENHRY and CDR2 SYGVKD. Trimming cost V 10 bases and J 5 bases; bases outside gene matches: 12.

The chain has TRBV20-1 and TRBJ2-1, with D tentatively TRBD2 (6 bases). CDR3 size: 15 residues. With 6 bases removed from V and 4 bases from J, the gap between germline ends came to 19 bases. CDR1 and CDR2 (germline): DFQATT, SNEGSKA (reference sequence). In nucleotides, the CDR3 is TGCAGTGCCCCCTCCCGGGACTCCTCTTACAATGAGCAGTTCTTC. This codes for CSAPSRDSSYNEQFF.

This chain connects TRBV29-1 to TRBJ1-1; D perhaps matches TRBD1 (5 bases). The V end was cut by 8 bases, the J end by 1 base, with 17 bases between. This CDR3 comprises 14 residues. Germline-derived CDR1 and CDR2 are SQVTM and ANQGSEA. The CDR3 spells CSSLGGEWNTEAFF. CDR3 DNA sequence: TGCAGCTCTCTTGGGGGAGAATGGAACACTGAAGCTTTCTTT.